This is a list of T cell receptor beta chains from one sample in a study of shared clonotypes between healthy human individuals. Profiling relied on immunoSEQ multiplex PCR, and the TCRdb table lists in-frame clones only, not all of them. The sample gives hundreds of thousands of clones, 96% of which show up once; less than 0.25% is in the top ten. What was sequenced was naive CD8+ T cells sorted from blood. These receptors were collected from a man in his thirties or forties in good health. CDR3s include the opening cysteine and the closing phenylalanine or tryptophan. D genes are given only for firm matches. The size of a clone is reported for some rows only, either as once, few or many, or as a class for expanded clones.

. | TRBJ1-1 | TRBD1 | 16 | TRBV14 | TGTGCCAGCAGCGAAGACCGACAGGGGGTGAACACTGAAGCTTTCTTT | CASSEDRQGVNTEAFF
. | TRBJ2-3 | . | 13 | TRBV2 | TGTGCCAGCTTCGGGGCGAACACAGATACGCAGTATTTT | CASFGANTDTQYF
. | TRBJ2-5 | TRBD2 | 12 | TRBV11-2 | TGTGCCAGCAGCTCCCCCGGGGGGGCCCAGTACTTC | CASSSPGGAQYF
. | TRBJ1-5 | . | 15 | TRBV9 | TGTGCCAGCAGCGTAGAGGGCAATAGCAATCAGCCCCAGCATTTT | CASSVEGNSNQPQHF
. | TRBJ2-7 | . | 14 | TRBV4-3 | TGCGCCAGCAGCCAAGATTCGGTCGGCTACGAGCAGTACTTC | CASSQDSVGYEQYF
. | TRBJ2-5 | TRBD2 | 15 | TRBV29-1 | TGCAGCGTAGAAGCTGAAGCGGGGTTCCAAGAGACCCAGTACTTC | CSVEAEAGFQETQYF
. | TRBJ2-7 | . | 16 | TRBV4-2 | TGTGCCAGCAGCCAAGATTTTTATGATACCTACTACGAGCAGTACTTC | CASSQDFYDTYYEQYF
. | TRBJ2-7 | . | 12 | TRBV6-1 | TGTGCCAGCAGTGAGAGCTCCTACGAGCAGTACTTC | CASSESSYEQYF
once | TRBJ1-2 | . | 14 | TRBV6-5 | TGTGCCAGCAGTCCAACCGAACCAATCTATGGCTACACCTTC | CASSPTEPIYGYTF
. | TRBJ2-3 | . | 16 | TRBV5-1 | TGCGCCAGCAGCTTGGCCGGCGACAGTCCCCAGGGAACGCAGTATTTT | CASSLAGDSPQGTQYF
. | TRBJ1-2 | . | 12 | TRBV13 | TGTGCCAGCAGCTTAACCTCCCAGGGCTACACCTTC | CASSLTSQGYTF